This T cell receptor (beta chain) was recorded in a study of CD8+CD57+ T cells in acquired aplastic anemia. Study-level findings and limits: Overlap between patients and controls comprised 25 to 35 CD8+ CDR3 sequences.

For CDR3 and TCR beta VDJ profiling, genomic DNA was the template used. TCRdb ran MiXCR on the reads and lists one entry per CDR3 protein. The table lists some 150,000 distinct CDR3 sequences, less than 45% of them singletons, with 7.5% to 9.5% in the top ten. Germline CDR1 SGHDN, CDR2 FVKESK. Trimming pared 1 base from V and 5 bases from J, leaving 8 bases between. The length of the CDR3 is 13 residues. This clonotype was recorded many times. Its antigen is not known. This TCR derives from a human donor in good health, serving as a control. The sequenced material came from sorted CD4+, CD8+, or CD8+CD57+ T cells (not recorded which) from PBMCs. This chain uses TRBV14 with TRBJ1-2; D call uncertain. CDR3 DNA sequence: TGTGCCAGCAGCCAAGCCGGCCCGTATGGCTACACCTTC. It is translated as CASSQAGPYGYTF.